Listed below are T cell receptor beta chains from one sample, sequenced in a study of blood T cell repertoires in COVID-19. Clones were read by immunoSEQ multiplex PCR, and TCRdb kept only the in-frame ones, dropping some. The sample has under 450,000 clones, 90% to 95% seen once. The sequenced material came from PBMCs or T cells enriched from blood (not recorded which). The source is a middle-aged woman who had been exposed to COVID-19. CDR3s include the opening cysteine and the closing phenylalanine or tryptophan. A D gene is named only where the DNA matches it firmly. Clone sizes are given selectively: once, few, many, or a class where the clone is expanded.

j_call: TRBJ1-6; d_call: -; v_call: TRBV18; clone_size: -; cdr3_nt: TGTGCCAGCTCACCCGCAGAAAAATCACCCCTCCACTTT; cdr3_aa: CASSPAEKSPLHF
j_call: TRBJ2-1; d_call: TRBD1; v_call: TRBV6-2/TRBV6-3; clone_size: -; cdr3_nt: TGTGCCAGCAGTTACCGGGACAGGGACTTCAATGAGCAGTTCTTC; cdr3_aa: CASSYRDRDFNEQFF
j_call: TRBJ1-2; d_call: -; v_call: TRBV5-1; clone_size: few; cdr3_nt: TGCGCCAGCAGCTTGGTCAGGGGTAACTATGGCTACACCTTC; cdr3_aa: CASSLVRGNYGYTF
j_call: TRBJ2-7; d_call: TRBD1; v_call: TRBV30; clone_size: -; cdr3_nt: TGTGCCTGCTCCAGACAGGGGCTCTCCTACGAGCAGTACTTC; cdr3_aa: CACSRQGLSYEQYF
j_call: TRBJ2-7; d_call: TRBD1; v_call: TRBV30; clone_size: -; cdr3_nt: TGTGCCTGGAGTTTTGTACAGGGGTCTGACTACGAGCAGTACTTC; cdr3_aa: CAWSFVQGSDYEQYF
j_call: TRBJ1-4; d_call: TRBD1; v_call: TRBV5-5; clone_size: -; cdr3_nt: TGTGCCAGCAGCTTCCCAGGGGGTAATGAAAAACTGTTTTTT; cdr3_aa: CASSFPGGNEKLFF
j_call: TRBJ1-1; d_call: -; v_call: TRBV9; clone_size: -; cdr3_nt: TGTGCCAGCAGCGTAGGGACAGAACCTGAAGCTTTCTTT; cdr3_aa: CASSVGTEPEAFF
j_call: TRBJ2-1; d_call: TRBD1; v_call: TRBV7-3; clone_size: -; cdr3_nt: TGTGCCAGCAGCGAGACAGGGAGTGAGCAGTTCTTC; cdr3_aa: CASSETGSEQFF
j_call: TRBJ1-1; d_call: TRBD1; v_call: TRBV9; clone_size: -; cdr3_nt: TGTGCCAGCAGCGAACGACAGGGCTTGACACCTGAAGCTTTCTTT; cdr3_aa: CASSERQGLTPEAFF
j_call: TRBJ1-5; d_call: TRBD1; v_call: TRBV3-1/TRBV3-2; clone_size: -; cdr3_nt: TGTGCCAGCAGCCAAGATTCCTGGGACAGGGGACTTAATAGCAATCAGCCCCAGCATTTT; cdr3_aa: CASSQDSWDRGLNSNQPQHF
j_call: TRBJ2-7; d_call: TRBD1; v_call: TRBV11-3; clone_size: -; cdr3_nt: TGTGCCAGCAGCTTGCCCGGACAGGGAGGCTACGAGCAGTACTTC; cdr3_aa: CASSLPGQGGYEQYF
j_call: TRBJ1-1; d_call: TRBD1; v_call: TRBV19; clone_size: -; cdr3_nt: TGTGCCAGTAGTAGCGGGGATCGGTTCAGGGGGCTGAACACTGAAGCTTTCTTT; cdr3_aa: CASSSGDRFRGLNTEAFF
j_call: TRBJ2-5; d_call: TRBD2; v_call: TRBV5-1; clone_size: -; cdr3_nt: TGCGCCAGCAGCCTAGCGGGGGGCTCAGAGACCCAGTACTTC; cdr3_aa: CASSLAGGSETQYF
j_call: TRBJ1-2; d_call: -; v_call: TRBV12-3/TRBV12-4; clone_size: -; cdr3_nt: TGTGCCAGCAACTGGGAGGTCCATGGCTACACCTTC; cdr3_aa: CASNWEVHGYTF
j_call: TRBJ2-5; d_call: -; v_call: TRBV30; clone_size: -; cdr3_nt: TGTGCCTGGAGTGTAGGGAGGGAGACCCAGTACTTC; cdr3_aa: CAWSVGRETQYF
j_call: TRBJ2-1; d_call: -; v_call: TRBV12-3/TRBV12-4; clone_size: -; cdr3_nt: TGTGCCAGCAGTTTAGGCGATGAGCAGTTCTTC; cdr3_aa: CASSLGDEQFF
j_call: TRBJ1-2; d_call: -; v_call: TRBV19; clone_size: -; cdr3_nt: TGTGCCAGTAGTCGCCCTTTGACAGGCTACTATGGCTACACCTTC; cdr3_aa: CASSRPLTGYYGYTF
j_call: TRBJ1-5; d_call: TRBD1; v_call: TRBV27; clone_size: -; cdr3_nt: TGTGCCAGCAGCCGGACAGGCATATATAGCAATCAGCCCCAGCATTTT; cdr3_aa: CASSRTGIYSNQPQHF
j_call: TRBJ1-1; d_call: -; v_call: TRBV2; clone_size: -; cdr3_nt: TGTGCCAGCACCAGGGCCCCTGCGAGACCCACTGAAGCTTTCTTT; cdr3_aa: CASTRAPARPTEAFF
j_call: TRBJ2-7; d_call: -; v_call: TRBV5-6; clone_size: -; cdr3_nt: TGTGCCAGCAGCTTGGCGGCGGCAGGAGGGTACGAGCAGTACTTC; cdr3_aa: CASSLAAAGGYEQYF
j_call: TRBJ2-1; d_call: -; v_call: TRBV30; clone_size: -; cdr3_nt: TGTGCCTGGAGAACCTTAGGGGGCAATGAGCAGTTCTTC; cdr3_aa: CAWRTLGGNEQFF
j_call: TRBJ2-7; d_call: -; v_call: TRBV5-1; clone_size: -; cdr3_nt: TGCGCCAGCAGCTTGACAGGCTACGAGCAGTACTTC; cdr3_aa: CASSLTGYEQYF
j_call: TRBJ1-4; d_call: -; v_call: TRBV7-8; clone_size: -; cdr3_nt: TGTGCCAGCAGCTTATCGGGTAGCGGTGAAAAACTGTTTTTT; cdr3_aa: CASSLSGSGEKLFF
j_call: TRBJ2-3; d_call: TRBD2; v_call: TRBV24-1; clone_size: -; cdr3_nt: TGTGCCACCAGTGATCTCCAGCCCCTAGCGGGGCCCAGCACAGATACGCAGTATTTT; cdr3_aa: CATSDLQPLAGPSTDTQYF
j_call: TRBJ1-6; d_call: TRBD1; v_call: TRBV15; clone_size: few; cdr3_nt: TGTGCCACCAGCAGAGTCTGGGGACAGGGACAAATCATTAATTCACCCCTCCACTTT; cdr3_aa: CATSRVWGQGQIINSPLHF
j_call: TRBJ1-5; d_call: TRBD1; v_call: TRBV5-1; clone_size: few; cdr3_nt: TGCGCCAGCAGCCCACTACCGACAGGGGCAGGGAGCAATCAGCCCCAGCATTTT; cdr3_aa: CASSPLPTGAGSNQPQHF
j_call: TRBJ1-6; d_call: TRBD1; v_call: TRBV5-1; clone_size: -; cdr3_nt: TGCGCCAGCAGCCCTCCGGGACAGAGTAATTCACCCCTCCACTTT; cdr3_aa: CASSPPGQSNSPLHF
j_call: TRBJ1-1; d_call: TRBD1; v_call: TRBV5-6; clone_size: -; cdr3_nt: TGTGCCAGCAGCTTGGCAGGGGGAATCACTGAAGCTTTCTTT; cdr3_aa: CASSLAGGITEAFF
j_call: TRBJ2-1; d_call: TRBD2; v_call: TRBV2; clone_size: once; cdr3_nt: TGTGCCAGCAGTGAAACTGCGGGAGGTAGGATTAATGAGCAGTTCTTC; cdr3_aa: CASSETAGGRINEQFF
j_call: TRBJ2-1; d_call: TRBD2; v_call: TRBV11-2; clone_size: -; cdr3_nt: TGTGCCAGTTCGGGGACTAGCGGAAGGGGGAGTGAGCAGTTCTTC; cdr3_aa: CASSGTSGRGSEQFF
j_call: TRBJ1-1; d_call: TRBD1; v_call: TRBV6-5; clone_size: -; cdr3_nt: TGTGCCAGCAGGAACAGGGGTTTAAACACTGAAGCTTTCTTT; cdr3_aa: CASRNRGLNTEAFF
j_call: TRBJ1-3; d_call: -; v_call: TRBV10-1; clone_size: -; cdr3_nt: TGCGCCAGCAGCACAAACTCTGGAAACACCATATATTTT; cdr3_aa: CASSTNSGNTIYF
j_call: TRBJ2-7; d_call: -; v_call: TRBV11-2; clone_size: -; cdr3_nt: TGTGCCAGCAGCCCCCTGAAGGGGAAGCTCTACGAGCAGTACTTC; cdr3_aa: CASSPLKGKLYEQYF
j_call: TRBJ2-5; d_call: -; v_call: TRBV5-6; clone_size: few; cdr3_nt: TGTGCCAGCAGCTTAGTGTCAGAGGCCCAGTACTTC; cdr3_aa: CASSLVSEAQYF
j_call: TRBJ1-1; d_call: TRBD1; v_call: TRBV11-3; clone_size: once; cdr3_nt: TGTGCCAGCAGCGTACAGGGGGCAGCGGGCACTGAAGCTTTCTTT; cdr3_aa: CASSVQGAAGTEAFF
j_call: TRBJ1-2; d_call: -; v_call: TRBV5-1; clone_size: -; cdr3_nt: TGCGCCAGCAGCTTACATAACTATGGCTACACCTTC; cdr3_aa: CASSLHNYGYTF
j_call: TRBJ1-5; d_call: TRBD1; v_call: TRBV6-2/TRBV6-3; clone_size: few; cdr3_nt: TGTGCCAGCAGTTCTCGACAGGGTAATCAGCCCCAGCATTTT; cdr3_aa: CASSSRQGNQPQHF
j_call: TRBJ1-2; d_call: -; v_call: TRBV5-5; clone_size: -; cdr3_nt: TGTGCCAGCAGCCCTTATGCAGGGGCTTATGGCTACACCTTC; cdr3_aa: CASSPYAGAYGYTF
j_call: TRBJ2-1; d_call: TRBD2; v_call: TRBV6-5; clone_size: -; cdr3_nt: TGTGCCAGCAGCGGGACTAGCGGGTACAATGAGCAGTTCTTC; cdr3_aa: CASSGTSGYNEQFF
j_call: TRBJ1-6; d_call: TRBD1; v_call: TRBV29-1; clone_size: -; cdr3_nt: TGCAGCGTTGCGCGGGGAGTCATCGGGGACAGGGATTCACCCCTCCACTTT; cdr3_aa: CSVARGVIGDRDSPLHF
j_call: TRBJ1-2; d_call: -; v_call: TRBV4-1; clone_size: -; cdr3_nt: TGCGCCAGCAGCCGATCTAATAGCGGGGTCTATGGCTACACCTTC; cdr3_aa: CASSRSNSGVYGYTF
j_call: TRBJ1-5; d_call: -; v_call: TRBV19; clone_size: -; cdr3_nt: TGTGCCAGTAGTAGGAACAGGGTTGAAGACCGCAATCAGCCCCAGCATTTT; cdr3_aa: CASSRNRVEDRNQPQHF
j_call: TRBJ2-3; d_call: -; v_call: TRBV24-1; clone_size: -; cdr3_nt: TGTGCCACCAGTGATTCTCGGACTAGCACAGATACGCAGTATTTT; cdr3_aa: CATSDSRTSTDTQYF
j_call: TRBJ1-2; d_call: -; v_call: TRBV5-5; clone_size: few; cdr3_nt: TGTGCCAGCAGCCCAGGGTTTAACTATGGCTACACCTTC; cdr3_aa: CASSPGFNYGYTF
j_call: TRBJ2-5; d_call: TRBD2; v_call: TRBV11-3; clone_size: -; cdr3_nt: TGTGCCAGCAGACTAGCGGGAGGAGGGGAGACCCAGTACTTC; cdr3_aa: CASRLAGGGETQYF
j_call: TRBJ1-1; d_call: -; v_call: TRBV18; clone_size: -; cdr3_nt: TGTGCCAGCTCACACAGGGACGACTTGAACACTGAAGCTTTCTTT; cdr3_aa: CASSHRDDLNTEAFF
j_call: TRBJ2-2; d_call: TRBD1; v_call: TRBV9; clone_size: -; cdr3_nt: TGTGCCAGCAGCGTAGCTGCAGGGGGCGGCGAGCTGTTTTTT; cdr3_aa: CASSVAAGGGELFF
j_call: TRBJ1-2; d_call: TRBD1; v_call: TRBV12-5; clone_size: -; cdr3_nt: TGTGCTAGTGGTTTGGGACAGGGTGGGGGCTACACCTTC; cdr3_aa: CASGLGQGGGYTF